Sequencing of this T cell receptor beta chain was carried out in a study of long-term antiretroviral therapy in people with HIV. Germline V lookup: CDR1 DFQATT, CDR2 SNEGSKA (reference sequence). The CDR3 contains 10 residues. V lost 2 bases, J lost 5 bases, and 4 bases lay in between. Version v3.0 of the immunoSEQ assay ran at survey level. Samples were sequenced targeting about 35,000-55,000 T-cell genomes each. Method: immunoSEQ multiplex PCR; TCRdb's copy keeps in-frame clones and lacks some. The sample yields 20,000 or so clones, approximately 84% seen once. The samples comprised about 0.95-11 million cryopreserved PBMC ahead of DNA extraction.

Specimen: unsorted PBMCs, collected about 6.1 years after starting antiretroviral therapy. The origin of this receptor is a man between 25 and 39 years old with HIV. The chain recombines TRBV20-1 with TRBJ2-7, with D unresolved. The CDR3 here is CSARLDEQYF. CDR3 nucleotides: TGCAGTGCTAGACTTGACGAGCAGTACTTC.